Listed below are T cell receptor beta chains from one sample, sequenced in a study of CD8+CD57+ T cells in acquired aplastic anemia. TCRdb reanalysed the reads using MiXCR and keeps one entry per CDR3 protein. The sample has 200,000 to 300,000 distinct CDR3 sequences, 40% to 50% seen once. The sample was sorted CD4+, CD8+, or CD8+CD57+ T cells (not recorded which) from PBMCs. The receptor set was obtained from a human donor with aplastic anemia. CDR3s include the opening cysteine and the closing phenylalanine or tryptophan. A D gene is named only where the DNA matches it firmly. Expanded clones get a size class; other rows say once, few or many, or leave the size out.

j_call: TRBJ2-1
cdr3_length: 15
d_call: TRBD1
clone_size: -
v_call: TRBV2
cdr3_aa: CASSGGQGSYNEQFF
cdr3_nt: TGTGCCAGCAGTGGGGGACAGGGCTCCTACAATGAGCAGTTCTTC

j_call: TRBJ1-1
cdr3_length: 19
d_call: TRBD1
clone_size: many
v_call: TRBV7-3
cdr3_aa: CASSSAEGVYRGRDTEAFF
cdr3_nt: TGTGCCAGCAGCTCCGCGGAGGGAGTTTACAGGGGGCGGGACACTGAAGCTTTCTTT

j_call: TRBJ2-5
cdr3_length: 15
d_call: -
clone_size: many
v_call: TRBV4-3
cdr3_aa: CASSQDKGRKETQYF
cdr3_nt: TGCGCCAGCAGCCAAGATAAAGGCAGAAAAGAGACCCAGTACTTC

j_call: TRBJ1-2
cdr3_length: 14
d_call: -
clone_size: many
v_call: TRBV25-1
cdr3_aa: CASSGGVNGYGYTF
cdr3_nt: TGTGCCAGCAGTGGCGGGGTCAACGGCTATGGCTACACCTTC

j_call: TRBJ2-1
cdr3_length: 13
d_call: TRBD2
clone_size: -
v_call: TRBV20-1
cdr3_aa: CSARERAGAEQFF
cdr3_nt: TGCAGTGCTAGAGAACGAGCGGGGGCTGAGCAGTTCTTC

j_call: TRBJ1-1
cdr3_length: 15
d_call: -
clone_size: -
v_call: TRBV7-9
cdr3_aa: CASSILRQADTEAFF
cdr3_nt: TGTGCCAGCAGCATCCTAAGACAGGCCGACACTGAAGCTTTCTTT

j_call: TRBJ2-1
cdr3_length: 13
d_call: -
clone_size: many
v_call: TRBV20-1
cdr3_aa: CSARDWTYNEQFF
cdr3_nt: TGCAGTGCTAGAGACTGGACCTACAATGAGCAGTTCTTC

j_call: TRBJ2-2
cdr3_length: 18
d_call: -
clone_size: -
v_call: TRBV25-1
cdr3_aa: CASSDYPDSDGNTGELFF
cdr3_nt: TGTGCCAGCAGTGATTATCCCGACAGTGACGGGAACACCGGGGAGCTGTTTTTT

j_call: TRBJ2-1
cdr3_length: 15
d_call: -
clone_size: many
v_call: TRBV19
cdr3_aa: CASSIFGGRGNEQFF
cdr3_nt: TGTGCCAGTAGTATTTTCGGGGGGCGCGGGAATGAGCAGTTCTTC

j_call: TRBJ1-5
cdr3_length: 19
d_call: TRBD1
clone_size: -
v_call: TRBV4-1
cdr3_aa: CASSQEPGQTISGNQPQHF
cdr3_nt: TGCGCCAGCAGCCAAGAACCGGGACAGACTATTAGTGGCAATCAGCCCCAGCATTTT

j_call: TRBJ2-7
cdr3_length: 17
d_call: TRBD1
clone_size: many
v_call: TRBV4-2
cdr3_aa: CASSQDTGGRLAYEQYF
cdr3_nt: TGTGCCAGCAGCCAAGACACAGGGGGCCGTCTTGCCTACGAGCAGTACTTC

j_call: TRBJ1-2
cdr3_length: 14
d_call: -
clone_size: many
v_call: TRBV5-1
cdr3_aa: CASSLRTDNYGYTF
cdr3_nt: TGCGCCAGCAGCTTGAGGACAGACAACTATGGCTACACCTTC

j_call: TRBJ2-7
cdr3_length: 13
d_call: TRBD2
clone_size: many
v_call: TRBV20-1
cdr3_aa: CSARASGGYEQYF
cdr3_nt: TGCAGTGCTAGAGCGAGCGGGGGTTACGAGCAGTACTTC

j_call: TRBJ1-1
cdr3_length: 14
d_call: TRBD1
clone_size: -
v_call: TRBV29-1
cdr3_aa: CSVRQGTGLTEAFF
cdr3_nt: TGCAGCGTACGGCAAGGGACAGGGTTAACTGAAGCTTTCTTT

j_call: TRBJ2-1
cdr3_length: 14
d_call: TRBD2
clone_size: many
v_call: TRBV5-6
cdr3_aa: CASGSDLKNNEQFF
cdr3_nt: TGTGCGAGCGGGAGTGATTTGAAGAACAATGAGCAGTTCTTC

j_call: TRBJ2-2
cdr3_length: 12
d_call: -
clone_size: -
v_call: TRBV5-1
cdr3_aa: CASTHDTGELFF
cdr3_nt: TGCGCCAGTACTCACGACACCGGGGAGCTGTTTTTT

j_call: TRBJ2-7
cdr3_length: 13
d_call: -
clone_size: many
v_call: TRBV6-1
cdr3_aa: CASSLTANYEQYF
cdr3_nt: TGTGCCAGCAGTCTAACGGCTAACTACGAGCAGTACTTC

j_call: TRBJ2-7
cdr3_length: 15
d_call: TRBD2
clone_size: medium-sized
v_call: TRBV6-1
cdr3_aa: CASSERLAGAYEQYF
cdr3_nt: TGTGCCAGCAGTGAACGGCTAGCGGGAGCTTACGAGCAGTACTTC

j_call: TRBJ2-7
cdr3_length: 12
d_call: -
clone_size: -
v_call: TRBV2
cdr3_aa: CASTSEGYEQYF
cdr3_nt: TGTGCCAGCACCTCGGAAGGTTACGAGCAGTACTTC

j_call: TRBJ1-1
cdr3_length: 15
d_call: TRBD1
clone_size: -
v_call: TRBV7-3
cdr3_aa: CASSSTGGSNTEAFF
cdr3_nt: TGTGCCAGCAGCTCAACAGGGGGCTCGAACACTGAAGCTTTCTTT

j_call: TRBJ1-2
cdr3_length: 14
d_call: -
clone_size: -
v_call: TRBV5-5
cdr3_aa: CASSPVLGNYGYTF
cdr3_nt: TGTGCCAGCAGCCCGGTACTGGGTAACTATGGCTACACCTTC

j_call: TRBJ2-7
cdr3_length: 17
d_call: -
clone_size: many
v_call: TRBV20-1
cdr3_aa: CSARDRDAFLPSYEQYF
cdr3_nt: TGCAGTGCTAGAGATCGAGACGCGTTCCTGCCTTCCTACGAGCAGTACTTC

j_call: TRBJ2-5
cdr3_length: 16
d_call: TRBD1
clone_size: once
v_call: TRBV15
cdr3_aa: CATSRVLGQGHGTQYF
cdr3_nt: TGTGCCACCAGCAGAGTACTGGGACAGGGACACGGGACCCAGTACTTC

j_call: TRBJ1-3
cdr3_length: 14
d_call: -
clone_size: few
v_call: TRBV11-3
cdr3_aa: CASSLSGDGNTIYF
cdr3_nt: TGTGCCAGCAGCCTTTCTGGGGATGGAAACACCATATATTTT

j_call: TRBJ1-1
cdr3_length: 15
d_call: -
clone_size: many
v_call: TRBV5-1
cdr3_aa: CASSLVDVGVTEAFF
cdr3_nt: TGCGCCAGCAGCTTGGTTGACGTGGGGGTCACTGAAGCTTTCTTT

j_call: TRBJ1-2
cdr3_length: 14
d_call: -
clone_size: many
v_call: TRBV30
cdr3_aa: CAWRMLGVNYGYTF
cdr3_nt: TGTGCCTGGAGGATGTTGGGGGTTAACTATGGCTACACCTTC

j_call: TRBJ2-1
cdr3_length: 15
d_call: TRBD1
clone_size: few
v_call: TRBV6-7
cdr3_aa: CASSYSRDRHNEQFF
cdr3_nt: TGTGCCAGCAGTTACTCTAGGGACAGACACAATGAGCAGTTCTTC

j_call: TRBJ1-4
cdr3_length: 12
d_call: -
clone_size: -
v_call: TRBV20-1
cdr3_aa: CSARAQGEKLFF
cdr3_nt: TGCAGTGCTAGAGCCCAAGGTGAAAAACTGTTTTTT

j_call: TRBJ2-3
cdr3_length: 13
d_call: TRBD2
clone_size: -
v_call: TRBV9
cdr3_aa: CASSQWGGDTQYF
cdr3_nt: TGTGCCAGCAGCCAGTGGGGGGGGGATACGCAGTATTTT

j_call: TRBJ1-5
cdr3_length: 15
d_call: -
clone_size: many
v_call: TRBV6-4
cdr3_aa: CASSDSGSGNQPQHF
cdr3_nt: TGTGCCAGCAGTGACTCGGGATCTGGCAATCAGCCCCAGCATTTT

j_call: TRBJ1-2
cdr3_length: 14
d_call: -
clone_size: -
v_call: TRBV6-5
cdr3_aa: CASNPTQGYGGYTF
cdr3_nt: TGTGCCAGCAACCCAACCCAGGGCTATGGGGGCTACACCTTC

j_call: TRBJ2-7
cdr3_length: 13
d_call: -
clone_size: few
v_call: TRBV27
cdr3_aa: CASSQGRVGERYF
cdr3_nt: TGTGCCAGCAGTCAGGGGAGAGTAGGTGAGCGGTACTTC

j_call: TRBJ2-4
cdr3_length: 14
d_call: TRBD1
clone_size: many
v_call: TRBV20-1
cdr3_aa: CSARARDRGNIQYF
cdr3_nt: TGCAGTGCTAGAGCCCGGGACAGGGGGAACATTCAGTACTTC

j_call: TRBJ1-6
cdr3_length: 15
d_call: -
clone_size: -
v_call: TRBV7-2
cdr3_aa: CASSVSRAYDSPLHF
cdr3_nt: TGTGCCAGCAGCGTAAGTAGGGCCTACGATTCACCCCTCCACTTT

j_call: TRBJ1-5
cdr3_length: 13
d_call: TRBD1
clone_size: many
v_call: TRBV20-1
cdr3_aa: CSAQGVSNQPQHF
cdr3_nt: TGCAGTGCTCAGGGGGTAAGCAATCAGCCCCAGCATTTT

j_call: TRBJ1-3
cdr3_length: 13
d_call: -
clone_size: -
v_call: TRBV6-6
cdr3_aa: CASSSFGGNTIYF
cdr3_nt: TGTGCCAGCAGCTCCTTTGGTGGAAACACCATATATTTT

j_call: TRBJ2-7
cdr3_length: 15
d_call: -
clone_size: -
v_call: TRBV19
cdr3_aa: CASSIATVDTYEQYF
cdr3_nt: TGTGCCAGTAGTATAGCGACAGTCGACACCTACGAGCAGTACTTC

j_call: TRBJ1-5
cdr3_length: 14
d_call: TRBD1
clone_size: many
v_call: TRBV19
cdr3_aa: CASRGQGINQPQHF
cdr3_nt: TGTGCCAGCCGCGGACAGGGCATCAATCAGCCCCAGCATTTT

j_call: TRBJ2-3
cdr3_length: 13
d_call: -
clone_size: -
v_call: TRBV7-9
cdr3_aa: CASISGSTDTQYF
cdr3_nt: TGTGCCAGCATAAGCGGGAGCACAGATACGCAGTATTTT

j_call: TRBJ2-7
cdr3_length: 12
d_call: TRBD1
clone_size: -
v_call: TRBV29-1
cdr3_aa: CSVRDRAYEQYF
cdr3_nt: TGCAGCGTTCGGGACAGGGCCTACGAGCAGTACTTC

j_call: TRBJ1-5
cdr3_length: 15
d_call: -
clone_size: few
v_call: TRBV12-3/TRBV12-4
cdr3_aa: CASSLSGHSNQPQHF
cdr3_nt: TGTGCCAGCAGTTTATCGGGCCATAGCAATCAGCCCCAGCATTTT

j_call: TRBJ2-7
cdr3_length: 18
d_call: TRBD1
clone_size: -
v_call: TRBV2
cdr3_aa: CAASNPGQGKRTPYEQYF
cdr3_nt: TGTGCCGCCTCCAACCCGGGACAGGGGAAAAGAACACCCTACGAGCAGTACTTC

j_call: TRBJ2-7
cdr3_length: 15
d_call: -
clone_size: once
v_call: TRBV20-1
cdr3_aa: CSADLAVDELYEQYF
cdr3_nt: TGCAGTGCTGATTTGGCTGTGGACGAGCTCTACGAGCAGTACTTC

j_call: TRBJ2-7
cdr3_length: 16
d_call: -
clone_size: -
v_call: TRBV6-2/TRBV6-3
cdr3_aa: CASSLDRLMNSYEQYF
cdr3_nt: TGTGCCAGCAGCTTAGACAGACTCATGAACTCCTACGAGCAGTACTTC

j_call: TRBJ2-3
cdr3_length: 15
d_call: TRBD1
clone_size: few
v_call: TRBV7-6
cdr3_aa: CASSARTGGTDTQYF
cdr3_nt: TGTGCCAGCAGCGCCAGGACAGGGGGTACGGATACGCAGTATTTT

j_call: TRBJ2-5
cdr3_length: 15
d_call: TRBD2
clone_size: many
v_call: TRBV7-3
cdr3_aa: CASSRGGGIQETQYF
cdr3_nt: TGTGCCAGCAGCCGCGGGGGGGGGATCCAAGAGACCCAGTACTTC

j_call: TRBJ2-3
cdr3_length: 14
d_call: -
clone_size: -
v_call: TRBV7-9
cdr3_aa: CASSHGGATDTQYF
cdr3_nt: TGCGCCAGCAGCCACGGCGGGGCCACAGATACGCAGTACTTT

j_call: TRBJ2-7
cdr3_length: 12
d_call: -
clone_size: many
v_call: TRBV2
cdr3_aa: CASTYTTYEQYF
cdr3_nt: TGTGCCAGCACCTACACAACGTACGAGCAGTACTTC

j_call: TRBJ2-1
cdr3_length: 14
d_call: TRBD2
clone_size: many
v_call: TRBV5-1
cdr3_aa: CASSLAGTYNEQFF
cdr3_nt: TGCGCCAGCAGCCTAGCGGGGACTTACAATGAGCAGTTCTTC

j_call: TRBJ2-7
cdr3_length: 15
d_call: -
clone_size: once
v_call: TRBV20-1
cdr3_aa: CSAHYPRGFTYEQYF
cdr3_nt: TGCAGTGCTCATTACCCGAGGGGCTTCACCTACGAGCAGTACTTC

j_call: TRBJ2-7
cdr3_length: 14
d_call: -
clone_size: many
v_call: TRBV7-9
cdr3_aa: CASSSPPQDRGQYF
cdr3_nt: TGTGCCAGCAGCTCCCCCCCCCAGGACCGGGGGCAGTACTTC

j_call: TRBJ1-2
cdr3_length: 17
d_call: -
clone_size: many
v_call: TRBV25-1
cdr3_aa: CASSELVWGHEGYGYTF
cdr3_nt: TGTGCCAGCAGTGAATTAGTTTGGGGGCATGAAGGCTATGGCTACACCTTC

j_call: TRBJ2-3
cdr3_length: 14
d_call: -
clone_size: few
v_call: TRBV7-8
cdr3_aa: CASSISGLTDTQYF
cdr3_nt: TGTGCCAGCAGCATCAGCGGCCTCACAGATACGCAGTATTTT

j_call: TRBJ2-7
cdr3_length: 15
d_call: TRBD1
clone_size: many
v_call: TRBV20-1
cdr3_aa: CSARPRDRVTYEQYF
cdr3_nt: TGCAGTGCTAGACCCCGGGACAGGGTCACCTACGAGCAGTACTTC

j_call: TRBJ2-2
cdr3_length: 15
d_call: -
clone_size: -
v_call: TRBV7-9
cdr3_aa: CASQVGDTNTGELSF
cdr3_nt: TGTGCTAGCCAAGTTGGGGATACGAACACCGGGGAGCTGTCTTTT